The 29 T cell receptor beta chains given below trace back to one sample, sequenced in a study of blood T cell repertoires in COVID-19. Assay: immunoSEQ multiplex PCR; the TCRdb copy retains only in-frame clones and omits some. The sample has a few hundred thousand clones, around 87% seen once. The sequenced sample was peripheral blood. The receptors were gathered from a man aged 60-69 years with acute or convalescent COVID-19.

The rearrangement links TRBV28 to TRBJ2-6; possible D gene TRBD1, 5 bases. There are 17 residues in the CDR3. The V gene lost 0 bases and the J gene lost 4 bases, with 13 bases spanning the gap. CDR1 and CDR2 (germline): MDHEN, SYDVKM. DNA for the CDR3: TGTGCCAGCAGTTTATGGACAGTAGGGCGAGGGGCCAACGTCCTGACTTTC. This encodes CASSLWTVGRGANVLTF.

The chain has TRBV19 and TRBJ2-1; 8 bases match TRBD1. The CDR3 is 14 amino acids. The germline CDR1 and CDR2 sequences are LNHDA and SQIVND (reference sequence). The J segment lost 8 bases and the V segment lost 6 bases, leaving 9 bases of the junction unmatched. The DNA for the CDR3 is TGTGCCAGTAGCCTACAGGGGGTCGGGGATGAGCAGTTCTTC. Amino acids: CASSLQGVGDEQFF.

The chain combines TRBV9 with TRBJ1-2, with 8 bases matching TRBD1. Germline V gene lookup returns CDR1 SGDLS and CDR2 YYNGEE. V shed 3 bases and J 3 bases; nucleotides not matched to a gene: 7. This CDR3 region has 15 residues. The CDR3 here is CASSAVPGQDYGYTF. In DNA form, the CDR3 reads TGTGCCAGCAGCGCTGTTCCGGGACAGGACTATGGCTACACCTTC.

The genes are TRBV5-6 and TRBJ2-7, with 9 bases identical to TRBD1. J was trimmed by 0 bases and V by 1 base; bases with no gene match: 2. The CDR3 has 15 residues. Germline CDR1 SGHDT, CDR2 YYEEEE. CDR3 DNA sequence: TGTGCCAGCAGCTTGCCGGGACAGGGCTCCTACGAGCAGTACTTC. Translating it yields CASSLPGQGSYEQYF.

The V and J genes are TRBV2 and TRBJ2-3, with 10 nucleotides matching TRBD2. CDR1 is SNHLY and CDR2 is FYNNEI in the germline V gene. Trimming removed 3 bases from V and 8 bases from J; junction bases left unmatched: 5. There are 14 residues in the CDR3. The CDR3 DNA is TGTGCCAGCAGTGAGGGGACTAGCGAGCGTACGCAGTATTTT. Protein sequence: CASSEGTSERTQYF.

This clone was observed once. CDR3 amino acids: CASSVDDKGVVYGYTF. Here the CDR3 DNA reads TGTGCCAGCAGCGTAGATGATAAGGGAGTTGTCTATGGCTACACCTTC. The J gene is TRBJ1-2, the V gene TRBV9; D call uncertain. CDR1 and CDR2 (germline): SGDLS, YYNGEE. CDR3 length: 16 amino acids. The V and J ends lost 0 bases and 4 bases respectively, with 16 bases between them.

The genes are TRBV2 and TRBJ1-1; tentatively, D is TRBD1 (5 bases). The CDR3 length is 17 residues. In germline, CDR1 is SNHLY, CDR2 FYNNEI. Trimming removed 8 bases from V and 0 bases from J, with 22 bases in between. The CDR3 nucleotides are TGTGCCAGCGGAGGGACCCTCAGAGGGGTTATGAACACTGAAGCTTTCTTT. This encodes CASGGTLRGVMNTEAFF.

The rearrangement uses TRBV5-1 and TRBJ2-3; 14 positions match TRBD2. Germline V gene sequence: CDR1 SGHRS, CDR2 YFSETQ. The CDR3 covers 19 residues. Trimming cost V 3 bases and J 0 bases; bases outside gene matches: 9. In DNA form, the CDR3 reads TGCGCCAGCAGCTCCGGACTAGCGGGGGGCCGCGCTAGCACAGATACGCAGTATTTT. Translating gives CASSSGLAGGRASTDTQYF.

The chain is built from TRBV10-3 and TRBJ2-7; 10 bases are shared with TRBD1. In germline, CDR1 is ENHRY, CDR2 SYGVKD. The CDR3 has 15 amino acids. Unmatched junction bases numbered 5, after V lost 6 bases and J lost 0 bases. The DNA of the CDR3 is TGTGCCATCAGCGCGGGACAGGGGATCTCCTACGAGCAGTACTTC. Amino acid sequence: CAISAGQGISYEQYF.

A single count supports this clone. The V call is TRBV28, the J call TRBJ2-2; D gene uncertain. Trimming took 3 bases from V and 3 from J, leaving 11 bases between them. CDR3 size: 15 residues. Germline V CDR1 and CDR2: MDHEN, SYDVKM. The CDR3 protein is CASSLGSTYTGELFF. As DNA, the CDR3 is TGTGCCAGCAGTTTGGGCAGCACGTACACCGGGGAGCTGTTTTTT.

The chain is built from TRBV5-1 and TRBJ2-5, with 7 bases lining up with TRBD2. Germline assignment: CDR1 SGHRS and CDR2 YFSETQ. Trimming removed 4 bases from V and 5 bases from J; junction bases left unmatched: 5. The length of the CDR3 is 13 residues. CDR3 loop: CASSGGVSETQYF. CDR3 nucleotide sequence: TGCGCCAGCAGCGGGGGGGTGTCGGAGACCCAGTACTTC.

The sample holds one count of this clone. The chain is built from TRBV6-4 and TRBJ2-3; 7 nucleotides align to TRBD1. The junction had 5 bases not matched to a gene; V was cut back by 6 bases and J by 5 bases. CDR1 and CDR2 from the germline V gene are MRHNA and SNTAGT. This CDR3 has 13 residues. The CDR3 region is CASRPPGGDTQYF. Written as DNA, the CDR3 is TGTGCCAGCAGGCCCCCAGGGGGAGATACGCAGTATTTT.

The chain uses TRBV6-5 and TRBJ1-2; no clear D. Germline lookup yields CDR1 MNHEY and CDR2 SVGAGI. The CDR3 has 15 residues. The V end lost 0 bases, the J end lost 7 bases, and 15 bases lay between the germline ends. The chain's CDR3 is CASSYSSPTRGGYTF. In DNA, the CDR3 is TGTGCCAGCAGTTACTCTTCACCCACCCGGGGTGGCTACACCTTC.

The rearrangement joins TRBV19 to TRBJ1-5; 7 bases align to TRBD1. Germline CDR1 is LNHDA and CDR2 is SQIVND (reference sequence). This CDR3 has 13 amino acids. The J segment lost 5 bases and the V segment lost 9 bases, leaving 7 bases of the junction unmatched. In nucleotides, the CDR3 is TGTGCCAGGAAACAGGGGTTGGATCAGCCCCAGCATTTT. Encoded protein: CARKQGLDQPQHF.

The gene calls are TRBV6-5 and TRBJ2-7; tentatively, D is TRBD2 (6 bases). The CDR3 sequence is 15 residues long. The V and J ends lost 5 bases and 2 bases respectively, with 16 bases between them. Germline CDR1 and CDR2: MNHEY and SVGAGI. The CDR3 loop reads CASSTPRDLTYEQYF. In nucleotides, the CDR3 is TGTGCCAGCAGTACTCCCCGGGACTTAACCTACGAGCAGTACTTC.

V gene TRBV5-4 combines with J gene TRBJ2-1; 12 positions agree with TRBD2. Per the germline V gene, CDR1 is SGHNT and CDR2 is YYREEE (reference sequence). This CDR3 contains 17 residues. The trim removed 4 bases at V and 5 bases at J, leaving 10 bases unmatched. CDR3 in DNA: TGTGCCAGCAGCGCCTGGACTAGCGGGGTCCGTCACAATGAGCAGTTCTTC. Translated, it gives CASSAWTSGVRHNEQFF.

The chain is built from TRBV6-6 and TRBJ1-4, with TRBD1 matching over 8 bases. Germline V CDR1 and CDR2: MNHNY, SVGAGI (reference sequence). After removal of 11 bases from V and 5 bases from J, the junction contained 10 bases not matched to a gene. The CDR3 length is 14 residues. The DNA for the CDR3 is TGTGCCCTTAAGTCGGGGACAGGCAATGAAAAACTGTTTTTT. Its protein product is CALKSGTGNEKLFF.

The rearrangement uses TRBV21-1 and TRBJ1-1. TRBV21-1 is a listed pseudogene. This CDR3 comprises 14 residues. CDR3 residues: CASSSVRVVTEAFF. CDR3 coding DNA: TGTGCCAGCAGCTCGGTTAGAGTAGTCACTGAAGCTTTCTTT.

This chain joins TRBV28 and TRBJ2-6; TRBD1 agrees at 7 bases. This CDR3 has 16 amino acids. Germline lookup yields CDR1 MDHEN and CDR2 SYDVKM. J was trimmed by 2 bases and V by 8 bases; bases with no gene match: 9. CDR3 region: CASGVDRSPGANVLTF. The CDR3 nucleotides are TGTGCCAGCGGTGTGGACAGGTCGCCTGGGGCCAACGTCCTGACTTTC.

This clone was seen once. The chain joins TRBV28 to TRBJ1-2, with TRBD1 matching over 7 bases. With V trimmed by 6 bases and J by 4 bases, 11 bases remained unmatched. Germline loops: CDR1 MDHEN, CDR2 SYDVKM. There are 15 residues in the CDR3. CDR3 DNA: TGTGCCAGCAGGCCGACAGGGCCGCCCCCCTATGGCTACACCTTC. As protein: CASRPTGPPPYGYTF.

The chain links TRBV28 to TRBJ1-1; the D is unclear. This CDR3 has 11 amino acids. Trimming cost V 7 bases and J 5 bases, with 8 bases left between them. Germline CDR1 and CDR2: MDHEN and SYDVKM. In DNA form, the CDR3 reads TGTGCCAGCATGAGGTTAACTGAAGCTTTCTTT. Residues: CASMRLTEAFF.

The rearrangement links TRBV18 to TRBJ1-4; 9 nucleotides match TRBD1. V trimming: 2 bases; J trimming: 6 bases; junction bases outside the gene matches: 13. CDR1 and CDR2 (germline): KGHSH, LQKENI. CDR3 length: 18 amino acids. In DNA, the CDR3 is TGTGCCAGCTCACCAGGCCGGACAGGGGTGACCAGTGATGAAAAACTGTTTTTT. It specifies CASSPGRTGVTSDEKLFF.

This clone was counted once. The chain couples TRBV6-6 to TRBJ1-6; D is unresolved. From germline, CDR1 is MNHNY and CDR2 SVGAGI (reference sequence). V was shortened by 9 bases and J by 0 bases, with 6 bases between the two germline ends. This CDR3 is 13 amino acids long. The CDR3 DNA reads as TGTGCCAGTGGCCGCTCCTATAATTCACCCCTCCACTTT. This translates into CASGRSYNSPLHF.

The CDR3 spells CATSRDRTVKMNTEAFF. CDR3 coding DNA: TGTGCCACCAGCAGAGATAGGACAGTCAAAATGAACACTGAAGCTTTCTTT. This chain links TRBV15 with TRBJ1-1; D possibly corresponds to TRBD1 (6 bases). V was cut by 0 bases and J by 0 bases, with 14 bases left in between. Germline CDR1 and CDR2: LNHNV and YYDKDF (reference sequence). CDR3 length: 17 residues.

The chain combines TRBV27 with TRBJ2-2; 9 nucleotides align to TRBD1. The CDR3 sequence is 14 residues long. J was trimmed by 6 bases and V by 6 bases; bases with no gene match: 5. CDR1 is MNHEY, CDR2 SMNVEV, per germline (reference sequence). In DNA form, the CDR3 reads TGTGCCAGCAGACGGACAGGGGCGGCCGGGGAGCTGTTTTTT. This translates into CASRRTGAAGELFF.

The chain uses TRBV30 and TRBJ2-7; D uncertain. Trimming shortened V by 2 bases and J by 1 base, and 6 bases separated the two germline ends. Germline CDR1 and CDR2: GTSNPN and SVGIG (reference sequence). This CDR3 region has 12 residues. As DNA, the CDR3 is TGTGCCTGGAGTTTTTCGTCCTACGAGCAGTACTTC. This sequence encodes CAWSFSSYEQYF.

This sequence joins TRBV5-1 and TRBJ1-1, with D uncertain. This CDR3 comprises 15 residues. Germline-derived CDR1 and CDR2 are SGHRS and YFSETQ. V was shortened by 9 bases and J by 4 bases, with 22 bases between the two germline ends. The CDR3 loop reads CATKNMTGVGTEAFF. The DNA of the CDR3 is TGCGCCACCAAAAACATGACCGGGGTGGGCACTGAAGCTTTCTTT.

This rearrangement joins TRBV14 to TRBJ2-1; 12 nucleotides align to TRBD2. Germline values: CDR1 SGHDN, CDR2 FVKESK. The CDR3 consists of 19 residues. The ends lost 4 bases at V and 0 bases at J; junction bases unmatched: 10. This CDR3 reads CASSLPGGLAGSSYNEQFF. The DNA of the CDR3 is TGTGCCAGCAGCCTCCCTGGAGGACTAGCGGGGAGCTCCTACAATGAGCAGTTCTTC.

The genes are TRBV7-9 and TRBJ2-2, with D hard to call. Germline V lookup: CDR1 SEHNR, CDR2 FQNEAQ (reference sequence). CDR3 size: 15 residues. V lost 5 bases, J lost 4 bases, and 14 bases lay in between. CDR3 sequence reads: CASSPPGASTGELFF. CDR3 sequence (DNA): TGTGCCAGCAGCCCCCCAGGTGCTTCCACCGGGGAGCTGTTTTTT.